This T cell receptor (beta chain) stems from a study of blood T cell repertoires in COVID-19. Unmatched junction bases numbered 0, after V lost 4 bases and J lost 2 bases. Germline lookup yields CDR1 SEHNR and CDR2 FQNEAQ (reference sequence). The CDR3 spans 14 residues. This clone was found once. Libraries were prepared by immunoSEQ multiplex PCR; TCRdb keeps only in-frame clonotypes and omits some of them. Of around 78,000 clones listed, around 90% were seen once; the top ten hold around 0.98%. The sequencing input was peripheral blood. This sequence was found in a woman aged 45 to 65 in a cohort sampled during active COVID-19. The rearrangement joins TRBV7-9 to TRBJ2-2; 8 bases match TRBD2. The CDR3 reads CASSWTSNTGELFF. The CDR3 DNA reads as TGTGCCAGCAGCTGGACTAGCAACACCGGGGAGCTGTTTTTT.